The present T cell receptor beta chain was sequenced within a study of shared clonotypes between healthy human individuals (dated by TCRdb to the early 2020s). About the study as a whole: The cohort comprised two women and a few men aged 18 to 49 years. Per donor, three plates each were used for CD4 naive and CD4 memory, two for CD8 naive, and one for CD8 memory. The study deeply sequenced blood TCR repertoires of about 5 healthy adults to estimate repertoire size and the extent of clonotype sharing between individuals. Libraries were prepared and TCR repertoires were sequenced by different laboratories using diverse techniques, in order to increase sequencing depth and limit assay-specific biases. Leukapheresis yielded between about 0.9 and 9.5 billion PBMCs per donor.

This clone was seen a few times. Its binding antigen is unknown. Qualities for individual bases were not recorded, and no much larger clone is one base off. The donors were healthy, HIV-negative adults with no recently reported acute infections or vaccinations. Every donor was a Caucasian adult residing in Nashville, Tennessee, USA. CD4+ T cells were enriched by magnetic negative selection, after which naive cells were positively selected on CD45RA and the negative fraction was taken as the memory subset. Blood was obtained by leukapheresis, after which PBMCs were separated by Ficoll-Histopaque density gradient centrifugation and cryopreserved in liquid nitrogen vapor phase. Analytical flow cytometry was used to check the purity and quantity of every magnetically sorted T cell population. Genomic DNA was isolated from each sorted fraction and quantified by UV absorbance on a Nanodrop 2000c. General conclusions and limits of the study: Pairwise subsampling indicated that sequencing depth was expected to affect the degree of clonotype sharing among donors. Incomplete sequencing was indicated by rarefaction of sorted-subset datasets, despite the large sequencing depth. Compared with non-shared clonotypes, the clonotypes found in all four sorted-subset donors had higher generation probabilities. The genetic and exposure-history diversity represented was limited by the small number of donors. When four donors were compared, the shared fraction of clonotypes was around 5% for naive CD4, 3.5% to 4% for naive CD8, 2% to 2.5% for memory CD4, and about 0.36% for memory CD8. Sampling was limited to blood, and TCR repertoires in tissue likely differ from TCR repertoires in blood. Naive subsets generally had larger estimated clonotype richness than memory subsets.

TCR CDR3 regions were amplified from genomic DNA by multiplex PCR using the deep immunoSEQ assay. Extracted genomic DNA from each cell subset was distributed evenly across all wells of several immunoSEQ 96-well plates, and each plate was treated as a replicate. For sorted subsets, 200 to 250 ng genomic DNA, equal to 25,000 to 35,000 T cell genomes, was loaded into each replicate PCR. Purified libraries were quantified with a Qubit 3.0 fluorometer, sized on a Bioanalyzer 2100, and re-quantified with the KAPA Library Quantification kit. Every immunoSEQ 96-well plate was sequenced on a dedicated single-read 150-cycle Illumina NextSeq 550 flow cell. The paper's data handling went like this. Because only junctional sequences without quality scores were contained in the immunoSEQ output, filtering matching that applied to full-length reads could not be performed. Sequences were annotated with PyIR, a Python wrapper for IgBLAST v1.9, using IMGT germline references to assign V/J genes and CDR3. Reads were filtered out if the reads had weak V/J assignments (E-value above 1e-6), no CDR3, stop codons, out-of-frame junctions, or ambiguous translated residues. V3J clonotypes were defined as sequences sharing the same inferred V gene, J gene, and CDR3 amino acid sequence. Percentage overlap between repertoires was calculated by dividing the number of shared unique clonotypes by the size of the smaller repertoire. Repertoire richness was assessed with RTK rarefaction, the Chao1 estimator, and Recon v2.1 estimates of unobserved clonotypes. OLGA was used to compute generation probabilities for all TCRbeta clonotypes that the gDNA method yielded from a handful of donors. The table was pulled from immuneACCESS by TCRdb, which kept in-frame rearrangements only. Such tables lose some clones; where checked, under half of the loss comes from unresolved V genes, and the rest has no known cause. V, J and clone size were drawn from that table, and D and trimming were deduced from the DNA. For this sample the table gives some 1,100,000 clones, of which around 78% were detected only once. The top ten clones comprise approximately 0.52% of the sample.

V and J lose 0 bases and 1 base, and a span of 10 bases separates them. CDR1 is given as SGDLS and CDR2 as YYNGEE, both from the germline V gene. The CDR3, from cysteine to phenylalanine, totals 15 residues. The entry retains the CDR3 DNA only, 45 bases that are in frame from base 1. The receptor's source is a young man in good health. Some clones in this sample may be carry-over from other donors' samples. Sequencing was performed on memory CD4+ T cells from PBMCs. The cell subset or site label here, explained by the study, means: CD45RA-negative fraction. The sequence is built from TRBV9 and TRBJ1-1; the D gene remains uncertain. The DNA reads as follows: TGTGCCAGCAGCGTAGGGCCACACTGGAACACTGAAGCTTTCTTT. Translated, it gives CASSVGPHWNTEAFF.